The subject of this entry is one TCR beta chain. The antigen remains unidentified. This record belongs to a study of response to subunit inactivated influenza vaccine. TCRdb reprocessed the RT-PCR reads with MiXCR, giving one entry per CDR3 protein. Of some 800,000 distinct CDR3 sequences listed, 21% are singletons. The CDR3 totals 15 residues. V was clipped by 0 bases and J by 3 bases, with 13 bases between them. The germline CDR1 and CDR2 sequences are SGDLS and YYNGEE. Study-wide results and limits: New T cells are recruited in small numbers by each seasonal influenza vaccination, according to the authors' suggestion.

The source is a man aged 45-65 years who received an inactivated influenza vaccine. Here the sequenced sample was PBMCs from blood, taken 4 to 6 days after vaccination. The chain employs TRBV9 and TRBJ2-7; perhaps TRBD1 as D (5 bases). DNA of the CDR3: TGTGCCAGCAGCGTAGAGGCAGGGTACCACTACGAGCAGTACTTC. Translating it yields CASSVEAGYHYEQYF.